This TCR beta chain emerged from a study of shared clonotypes between healthy human individuals. CD45RO-negative CD8 cells positively selected for CCR7 made up the naive population, which excluded terminally differentiated effector memory CD45RA+ cells. Points on this clone: Its antigen is unidentified.

The CDR3 spans 14 residues. V shed 4 bases and J shed 5 bases, with 12 bases lying between them. Germline V gives CDR1 SGHTA, CDR2 FQGNSA. Study-wide results and caveats: Clonotypes shared by all four sorted-subset donors had higher generation probabilities than non-shared clonotypes. Larger estimated richness was generally recorded for naive subsets relative to memory subsets.

About 30,000 T cell genomes (around 0.2 ug DNA) went into each sorted-subset replicate. In the authors' workflow: ImmunoSEQ output lacked quality scores and full-length reads, limiting matched filtering. The data were produced by immunoSEQ multiplex PCR, yet TCRdb's version contains in-frame clones alone and is incomplete. Clone size and the V and J calls come from that table; the DNA yielded D and trimming. The sample holds 1.5 million to 2.5 million clones, roughly 95% seen once. V and J are TRBV7-2 and TRBJ2-1, with D perhaps being TRBD1 or TRBD2 (5 bases each). The sample consisted of naive CD8+ T cells sorted from blood. The TCR was taken from a man between 18 and 35 years old in good health. This chain's CDR3 is CASSSGPGNNEQFF. CDR3 in DNA: TGTGCCAGCAGCTCGGGGCCGGGAAACAATGAGCAGTTCTTC.